The entry that follows covers one T cell receptor (beta chain) sequence. The data were taken from a study of blood T cell repertoires in COVID-19. Whole-study context: COVID-19 samples from acute and convalescent phases originated in the United States, Italy and Spain. PBMCs, B-cell-depleted T cells, or T cells were the source of the cDNA or gDNA that made up the material.

Unmatched junction bases numbered 4, after V lost 3 bases and J lost 3 bases. CDR3 length equals 15 residues. Germline V gene lookup returns CDR1 MDHEN and CDR2 SYDVKM. Authors' methods: Estimation of nucleated cell counts relied on the amplification of reference gene primers. The repertoire was sequenced with immunoSEQ multiplex PCR; TCRdb's copy has only in-frame clones and lacks some. V and J calls and clone size follow that table, whereas D and trimming were derived from the DNA. The data contain 310,000 or so clones, 87% of them singletons. Sequencing was performed on peripheral blood. The rearrangement joins TRBV28 to TRBJ1-3; 8 nucleotides align to TRBD1. The clonotype comes from a woman aged 45-65 years who had recovered from COVID-19. This CDR3 is CASSFTGGGGNTIYF. In nucleotides, the CDR3 is TGTGCCAGCAGTTTCACAGGGGGAGGTGGAAACACCATATATTTT.